This TCR beta chain was sequenced for a study of human T cells and chemical hapten exposure. V gave up 3 bases and J gave up 9 bases, with 12 bases separating them. CDR1 SGHAT and CDR2 FQNNGV come from the germline V gene. CDR3 length: 14 residues. This sample's time point: patch test 2, 6 weeks after DPC sensitization. The treatment denotes: therapeutic diphenylcyclopropenone sensitization with weekly scalp DPC. Staff drew blood before applying each patch test. TCRdb passed the RACE reads through MiXCR, listing each CDR3 protein once. The table records 350,000 to 400,000 distinct CDR3 sequences, about 6% of them present only once. This clonotype was detected many times.

The sample consisted of whole blood, taken in connection with sensitization to the hapten diphenylcyclopropenone (DPC). This rearrangement joins TRBV11-2 to TRBJ1-6, with a possible D match to TRBD1 (5 bases). The origin of this receptor is a young woman with alopecia areata. Some clones in this sample may be carry-over from other donors' samples. The CDR3 loop is CASSFTRDSSPLHF. The CDR3 DNA reads as TGTGCCAGCAGCTTCACCAGGGATAGTTCACCCCTCCACTTT. Full variable domain (missing parts from reference TRBV11-2 and TRBJ1-6): EAGVAQSPRYKIIEKRQSVAFWCNPISGHATLYWYQQILGQGPKLLIQFQNNGVVDDSQLPKDRFSAERLKGVDSTLKIQPAKLEDSAVYLCASSFTRDSSPLHFGNGTRLTVT.